The clone carrying this TCR beta chain appeared a few times. Antigen unknown. The entry originates in a study of identical twins. Germline V gene data show CDR1 as MDHEN and CDR2 as SYDVKM. Trimming cost V 4 bases and J 8 bases, with 20 bases left between them. The CDR3 extends over 15 amino acids. Whole-study results and caveats: Cross-sectional statistics underpinned the conclusions; the same donors were not followed. Out-of-frame alpha sequences common to twins exhibited a surplus of low generation probability. For out-of-frame beta sequences, excess twin sharing was weaker.

Template switching, a step in the protocol, added a universal primer site, and cDNA carried unique molecular identifiers. TCRdb analysed the 5' RACE reads with MiXCR anew, one entry per CDR3 protein. The data contain about 1.7 million distinct CDR3 sequences, less than 35% of them singletons. This sequence originates from a newborn girl in good health. Sequencing input: cord blood. The chain carries TRBV28 and TRBJ1-2, with D possibly being TRBD1 (5 bases). The CDR3 region has the DNA TGTGCCAGCAGTTATGCCTCGGGACCTGAGGAGGGCTACACCTTC. Its protein product is CASSYASGPEEGYTF.